This T cell receptor (beta chain) was observed in a study of T cell changes during pregnancy in multiple sclerosis. Sequencing used immunoSEQ multiplex PCR; TCRdb keeps in-frame clones, though not all of them. The sample records fewer than 100,000 clones, about 93% being singletons. Per germline, CDR1 MNHEY and CDR2 SMNVEV (reference sequence). With 5 bases clipped from V and 4 bases from J, the junction kept 7 bases outside the gene matches. The CDR3 has 14 amino acids. This rearrangement joins TRBV27 to TRBJ1-1, with 7 bases lining up with TRBD1. The receptor comes from a female donor in good health, enrolled as a control in a pregnancy study. Material: peripheral blood, obtained after pregnancy. As DNA, the CDR3 is TGTGCCAGCAGTCCTGACAGGGCCTTCACTGAAGCTTTCTTT. It codes for CASSPDRAFTEAFF.